The rows below give T cell receptor beta chains drawn from one sample of a study of blood T cell repertoires in COVID-19. Assay used: immunoSEQ multiplex PCR; TCRdb lists only in-frame clones, some missing. The sample lists more than 95,000 clones, roughly 92% occurring once. The sample consisted of peripheral blood. These receptor sequences come from a man aged 50 to 59 with COVID-19, enrolled during active disease. Each CDR3 is given with its conserved first and last residue. Each record gives: D gene, J gene, V gene, clone size, CDR3 protein, CDR3 DNA. D genes are given only for firm matches. Not every row has a clone size; where given, it reads once, few, many or a size class.

>TRBD2|TRBJ2-4|TRBV5-4|.
CASSMASGRSAIQYF
TGTGCCAGCAGCATGGCTAGCGGGAGGTCGGCCATTCAGTACTTC
>.|TRBJ1-2|TRBV19|.
CASSIAGTTIYGYTF
TGTGCCAGTAGTATAGCCGGAACCACTATCTATGGCTACACCTTC
>.|TRBJ2-3|TRBV5-6|.
CASSPGVATQYF
TGTGCCAGCAGCCCAGGGGTGGCTACGCAGTATTTT
>TRBD1|TRBJ2-2|TRBV28|.
CASSFQGARGELFF
TGTGCCAGCAGTTTTCAGGGGGCAAGGGGGGAGCTGTTTTTT
>.|TRBJ2-7|TRBV29-1|.
CSVGRDSYEQYF
TGCAGCGTTGGGCGGGACTCCTACGAGCAGTACTTC
>TRBD1|TRBJ2-5|TRBV4-1|.
CASSRGQGAMAETQYF
TGCGCCAGCAGCCGCGGACAGGGGGCGATGGCGGAGACCCAGTACTTC
>TRBD2|TRBJ2-1|TRBV11-1|.
CASSLAASGSWNEQFF
TGTGCCAGCAGCTTAGCGGCTAGCGGGAGTTGGAATGAGCAGTTCTTC
>.|TRBJ2-4|TRBV3-1/TRBV3-2|.
CASSREGGGNIQYF
TGTGCCAGCAGCCGCGAAGGAGGTGGGAACATTCAGTACTTC
>TRBD1|TRBJ2-7|TRBV5-1|once
CASSLSGQGARGYEQYF
TGCGCCAGCAGCTTGTCGGGACAGGGGGCGCGGGGTTACGAGCAGTACTTC
>.|TRBJ1-2|TRBV7-9|.
CASSLMQGPGYTF
TGTGCCAGCAGCTTAATGCAGGGGCCTGGCTACACCTTC
>.|TRBJ1-2|TRBV7-2|.
CASSETAANYGYTF
TGTGCCAGCAGCGAGACAGCCGCTAACTATGGCTACACCTTC
>.|TRBJ2-1|TRBV5-4|.
CASSRTGQVHNEQFF
TGTGCCAGCAGCCGAACAGGGCAGGTCCACAATGAGCAGTTCTTC
>TRBD1|TRBJ2-2|TRBV19|.
CAIQQGVNTGELFF
TGTGCCATTCAACAGGGGGTGAACACCGGGGAGCTGTTTTTT
>TRBD1|TRBJ2-7|TRBV7-8|.
CASSLGTGSYEQYF
TGTGCCAGCAGCTTAGGGACAGGGTCCTACGAGCAGTACTTC
>.|TRBJ2-7|TRBV7-3|.
CASSPRDGLPYEQYF
TGTGCCAGCAGCCCCAGGGACGGACTACCCTACGAGCAGTACTTC
>.|TRBJ2-1|TRBV6-1|.
CASSEFSSMSSYNEQFF
TGTGCCAGCAGTGAATTTAGTAGTATGAGCTCCTACAATGAGCAGTTCTTC
>TRBD2|TRBJ2-1|TRBV5-6|.
CASSSSGLAAYNEQFF
TGTGCCAGCAGCTCCTCGGGACTAGCGGCTTACAATGAGCAGTTCTTC
>.|TRBJ2-5|TRBV6-2/TRBV6-3|.
CASSYQETQYF
TGTGCCAGCAGTTACCAGGAGACCCAGTACTTC
>.|TRBJ1-2|TRBV25-1|.
CASSELLRGPGYTF
TGTGCCAGCAGTGAATTATTAAGGGGCCCTGGCTACACCTTC
>TRBD1|TRBJ2-1|TRBV9|.
CASSRDGQGSYNEQFF
TGTGCCAGCAGCCGTGACGGACAGGGCTCCTACAATGAGCAGTTCTTC
>TRBD1|TRBJ1-1|TRBV5-1|.
CASSGGQGITEAFF
TGCGCCAGCAGCGGGGGACAGGGGATCACTGAAGCTTTCTTT
>TRBD1|TRBJ1-1|TRBV7-6|.
CASSPGQGIYTEAFF
TGTGCCAGCAGCCCAGGACAGGGAATATACACTGAAGCTTTCTTT
>.|TRBJ2-2|TRBV5-4|.
CASSRDILPNTGELFF
TGTGCCAGCAGCCGGGACATCCTTCCGAACACCGGGGAGCTGTTTTTT
>TRBD2|TRBJ2-1|TRBV6-5|.
CATYAAGGPAEQFF
TGTGCCACCTATGCGGCGGGAGGGCCGGCTGAGCAGTTCTTC
>.|TRBJ2-5|TRBV29-1|once
CSVDLGRKTQYF
TGCAGCGTTGATCTGGGGAGGAAGACCCAGTACTTC
>.|TRBJ1-2|TRBV7-2|.
CASSLAIDYGYTF
TGTGCCAGCAGCTTAGCTATTGACTATGGCTACACCTTC
>.|TRBJ1-5|TRBV28|.
CASSKAGGQPQHF
TGTGCCAGCAGTAAAGCGGGCGGTCAGCCCCAGCATTTT
>TRBD2|TRBJ2-5|TRBV4-3|.
CASSHGLGGQTQYF
TGCGCCAGCAGCCACGGACTAGGAGGACAGACCCAGTACTTC